The clone carrying this T cell receptor (beta chain) qualifies as medium-sized. Its target is unknown. TCRbeta library construction was performed incorporating unique molecular identifiers. TCRdb ran MiXCR on the PCR reads and lists one entry per CDR3 protein. The sample records hundreds of thousands of distinct CDR3 sequences, approximately 10% being singletons. Germline-derived CDR1 and CDR2 are DFQATT and SNEGSKA (reference sequence). V lost 0 bases and J lost 4; bases outside the gene matches: 7. CDR3 length: 15 residues. This sample stems from a study of T-cell reconstitution after alpha-beta-depleted transplantation in children. Study-wide results and caveats: By one year post-transplant, T-cell counts and diversity largely arose from T cells that were newly produced. Where alpha-beta T cells came from about two months after transplant was reportedly several hundred expanded graft clones. The high TCRbeta diversity at day 60 in some patients came from surviving recipient T cells and thymic progenitors.

The sequence was collected from a male patient aged 2-15 years who had a stem cell transplant for chronic granulomatous disease, so the T cells may come from the graft donor. The chain couples TRBV20-1 to TRBJ2-7, with TRBD2 matching 9 bases. Sequenced material: peripheral blood, taken 180 days after TCRalphabeta/CD19-depleted stem cell transplant. The CDR3 DNA sequence: TGCAGTGCTAGAGAGTGGGGTAGCGGGAGATACGAGCAGTACTTC. Protein sequence: CSAREWGSGRYEQYF.